The T cell receptor beta chain under discussion was sequenced for a study of blood T cells in healthy people across ages. Remarks on this clonotype: Its antigen is unidentified.

CDR1 is SGHVS and CDR2 is FQNEAQ in the germline V gene. The CDR3 spans 14 residues. The V end lost 1 base, the J end lost 15 bases, and 19 bases lay between the germline ends. The study's findings and limits: Naive and antigen-experienced cells could not be conclusively compared, given unsorted PBMCs. Measured against age, TCR beta diversity per million T cells decreased in a roughly linear manner.

The second PCR ran roughly 7 to 12 cycles with a sample-barcoded 5' primer and J-beta primers. TCRdb independently ran MiXCR on the 5' RACE reads; one entry per CDR3 protein. The table lists roughly 730,000 distinct CDR3 sequences, about 56% of them singletons. Caucasian individuals from Russia who were healthy and aged roughly 6 to 95 acted as donors. In each sample, at least 6 million PBMCs were isolated. The chain carries TRBV7-8 and TRBJ2-1; D may be TRBD1 (6 bases). The material sequenced was blood. This receptor was taken from a man aged 40-49 years in good health. For the CDR3, the DNA is TGTGCCAGCAGCTTAGTCACAGGGCCAGCTGTTCGGTTCTTC. Protein product: CASSLVTGPAVRFF.